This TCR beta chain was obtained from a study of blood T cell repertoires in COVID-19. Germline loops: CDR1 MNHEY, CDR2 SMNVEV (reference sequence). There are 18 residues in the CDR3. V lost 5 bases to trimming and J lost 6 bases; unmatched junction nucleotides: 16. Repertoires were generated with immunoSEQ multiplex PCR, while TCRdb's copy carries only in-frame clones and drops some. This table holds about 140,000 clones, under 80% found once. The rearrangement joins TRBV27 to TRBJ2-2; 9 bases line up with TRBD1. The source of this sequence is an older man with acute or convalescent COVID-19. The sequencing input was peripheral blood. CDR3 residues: CASSKLRDPGQGPGELFF. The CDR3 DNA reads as TGTGCCAGCAGTAAACTACGCGATCCGGGACAGGGACCCGGGGAGCTGTTTTTT.